The TCR beta chain under discussion was sequenced for a study of metastatic and nonmetastatic thyroid tumors. For the study at large: A comparison of repertoires was made across blood and tumor or nodule tissue from malignant and benign thyroid patients. Points from the study as a whole: The study reportedly found significantly higher TCR beta diversity in malignant thyroid tumors than benign nodules, in blood and tumor.

As originally analysed: What underpinned the distant-metastasis classifier for papillary thyroid cancer was the set of CDR3 differences across clinicopathological groups. TCRdb re-analyzed the PCR reads through MiXCR. It is TCRdb's table, rather than the study itself, that gives the V and J calls and clone size. The sample yields 53,000 or so clones, roughly 20% seen once. No patient received treatment before thyroid surgery. A note on this clone: Its target is unknown. This clone may be a read error of a much larger clone one base away. This same CDR3 is encoded by further DNA sequences in the sample.

The source material was blood. The receptor comes from a female donor with papillary thyroid cancer or a benign thyroid nodule (not recorded which). Some clones in this sample may be carry-over from other donors' samples.

DNA of the CDR3: TGCAGTGCTCGTGGCTACAATGAGCAGTTCTTC. Its protein product is CSARGYNEQFF. This rearrangement joins TRBV20-1 to TRBJ2-1; D not resolved. CDR3 length: 11 residues. CDR1 and CDR2 (germline): DFQATT, SNEGSKA (reference sequence). V was pared by 5 bases and J by 3 bases, with 5 bases between.